The rows below give T cell receptor beta chains drawn from one sample of a study of CD8 T cells in ankylosing spondylitis. TCRdb independently ran MiXCR on the 5' RACE reads; one entry per CDR3 protein. The data contain about 300,000 distinct CDR3 sequences, roughly 12% of them singletons. Sequencing was performed on blood, either unsorted or a sorted T cell fraction (not recorded which). These receptors came from a female donor with ankylosing spondylitis or in good health (not recorded which). CDR3s include the opening cysteine and the closing phenylalanine or tryptophan. Each record gives: V gene, clone size, D gene, J gene, CDR3 protein, CDR3 DNA. A D gene is named only where the DNA matches it firmly. Where a row states a size, it is once, few, many or the class of an expanded clone; other rows omit it.

V: TRBV20-1
size: many
D: .
J: TRBJ2-3
CDR3: CSARNSDGTDTQYF
DNA: TGCAGTGCTAGGAACTCAGATGGCACAGATACGCAGTATTTT

V: TRBV5-1
size: many
D: .
J: TRBJ2-3
CDR3: CASSFNGDTQYF
DNA: TGCGCCAGCAGCTTTAACGGGGATACGCAGTATTTT

V: TRBV5-1
size: many
D: .
J: TRBJ2-7
CDR3: CASSLVTGVYEQYF
DNA: TGCGCCAGCAGCTTGGTGACGGGGGTCTACGAGCAGTACTTC

V: TRBV12-3/TRBV12-4
size: many
D: .
J: TRBJ1-2
CDR3: CASSFPGSYGYTF
DNA: TGTGCCAGCAGTTTCCCGGGTTCCTATGGCTACACCTTC

V: TRBV7-2
size: many
D: TRBD2
J: TRBJ2-3
CDR3: CASSASTSGNTQYF
DNA: TGTGCCAGCAGCGCCTCGACTAGCGGGAATACGCAGTATTTT

V: TRBV5-6
size: few
D: TRBD1
J: TRBJ2-7
CDR3: CASSLLTGGKDSYEQYF
DNA: TGTGCCAGCAGCCTTCTAACAGGGGGCAAGGACTCCTACGAGCAGTACTTC

V: TRBV18
size: few
D: .
J: TRBJ2-5
CDR3: CASSPATEKGETQYF
DNA: TGTGCCAGCTCACCAGCGACAGAAAAGGGAGAGACCCAGTACTTC

V: TRBV20-1
size: many
D: TRBD2
J: TRBJ2-3
CDR3: CSARLTSGSTDTQYF
DNA: TGCAGTGCTAGGTTGACTAGCGGTAGCACAGATACGCAGTATTTT

V: TRBV11-2
size: few
D: .
J: TRBJ2-7
CDR3: CASSPRDFYEQYF
DNA: TGTGCCAGCAGCCCGAGGGACTTTTACGAGCAGTACTTC

V: TRBV4-3
size: many
D: .
J: TRBJ2-2
CDR3: CASSQDPPTRPGELFF
DNA: TGCGCCAGCAGCCAAGATCCCCCGACCAGACCCGGGGAGCTGTTTTTT

V: TRBV29-1
size: many
D: TRBD1
J: TRBJ1-4
CDR3: CSVTGVSSATNEKLFF
DNA: TGCAGCGTGACAGGGGTGTCCTCTGCAACTAATGAAAAACTGTTTTTT

V: TRBV20-1
size: few
D: .
J: TRBJ1-6
CDR3: CSASAGGGLNNSPLHF
DNA: TGCAGTGCTAGCGCCGGGGGGGGGCTCAATAATTCACCCCTCCACTTT

V: TRBV21-1
size: few
D: .
J: TRBJ2-7
CDR3: CASEVQGAYEQYF
DNA: TGTGCCAGCGAGGTGCAGGGGGCCTACGAGCAGTACTTC

V: TRBV7-2
size: many
D: .
J: TRBJ2-2
CDR3: CASSRPLREPNTGELFF
DNA: TGTGCCAGCAGCCGACCCCTACGGGAACCGAACACCGGGGAGCTGTTTTTT

V: TRBV5-1
size: .
D: .
J: TRBJ1-1
CDR3: CASSVQGQLNTEAFF
DNA: TGCGCCAGCAGTGTTCAGGGACAATTGAACACTGAAGCTTTCTTT

V: TRBV7-2
size: many
D: .
J: TRBJ2-1
CDR3: CASSPEQFF
DNA: TGTGCCAGCAGCCCTGAGCAGTTCTTC

V: TRBV5-1
size: many
D: .
J: TRBJ2-2
CDR3: CASSLVVFNTGELFF
DNA: TGCGCCAGCAGCTTGGTAGTCTTTAACACCGGGGAGCTGTTTTTT

V: TRBV20-1
size: many
D: .
J: TRBJ1-2
CDR3: CSASEDSLLYGYTF
DNA: TGCAGTGCTAGTGAGGACAGCCTCCTATATGGCTACACCTTC

V: TRBV12-3/TRBV12-4
size: many
D: .
J: TRBJ2-7
CDR3: CASSLLAGASSYEQYF
DNA: TGTGCCAGCAGTTTATTAGCAGGGGCGAGCTCCTACGAGCAGTACTTC

V: TRBV27
size: many
D: TRBD1
J: TRBJ1-3
CDR3: CASSFGSPDRVDTIYF
DNA: TGTGCCAGCAGTTTTGGTTCTCCCGACAGGGTGGACACCATATATTTT

V: TRBV2
size: many
D: TRBD1
J: TRBJ2-5
CDR3: CASKDRGYQETQYF
DNA: TGTGCCAGCAAGGACAGGGGGTACCAAGAGACCCAGTACTTC

V: TRBV6-1
size: many
D: .
J: TRBJ1-5
CDR3: CASSKVYNQPQHF
DNA: TGTGCCAGCAGTAAGGTGTACAATCAGCCCCAGCATTTT

V: TRBV12-3/TRBV12-4
size: many
D: .
J: TRBJ1-5
CDR3: CATRQGNQPQHF
DNA: TGTGCCACCAGACAGGGCAATCAGCCCCAGCATTTT

V: TRBV9
size: few
D: .
J: TRBJ2-7
CDR3: CASSAWDGAYEQYF
DNA: TGTGCCAGCAGCGCATGGGACGGAGCCTACGAGCAGTACTTC

V: TRBV7-2
size: many
D: TRBD1
J: TRBJ1-2
CDR3: CASSQGTGGNGYTF
DNA: TGTGCCAGCAGCCAAGGGACAGGGGGGAATGGCTACACCTTC

V: TRBV20-1
size: few
D: TRBD1
J: TRBJ1-2
CDR3: CSARQGTGGYGYTF
DNA: TGCAGTGCTAGGCAAGGGACAGGGGGGTATGGCTACACCTTC

V: TRBV20-1
size: many
D: .
J: TRBJ1-1
CDR3: CSARDQGRGVEAFF
DNA: TGCAGTGCTAGAGATCAGGGCAGGGGAGTTGAAGCTTTCTTT

V: TRBV11-2
size: few
D: TRBD1
J: TRBJ2-7
CDR3: CASSGDRTYEQYF
DNA: TGTGCCAGCAGCGGGGACAGGACCTACGAGCAGTACTTC

V: TRBV6-1
size: many
D: .
J: TRBJ1-3
CDR3: CASSQTTVPGNTIYF
DNA: TGTGCCAGCAGCCAGACGACAGTCCCCGGAAACACCATATATTTT

V: TRBV28
size: .
D: TRBD1
J: TRBJ1-2
CDR3: CASSLDGTGGSANYGYTF
DNA: TGTGCCAGCAGTTTAGACGGGACAGGGGGCTCTGCTAACTATGGCTACACCTTC

V: TRBV10-3
size: many
D: TRBD2
J: TRBJ2-7
CDR3: CAIRASGGSYEQYF
DNA: TGTGCCATCAGGGCTAGCGGAGGGTCCTACGAGCAGTACTTC

V: TRBV12-3/TRBV12-4
size: .
D: TRBD1
J: TRBJ1-5
CDR3: CASSRGGVSNQPQHF
DNA: TGTGCCAGCAGTAGAGGGGGCGTTAGCAATCAGCCCCAGCATTTT

V: TRBV20-1
size: few
D: .
J: TRBJ2-1
CDR3: CSARGPTLYEQFF
DNA: TGCAGTGCGCGGGGGCCTACTCTTTATGAGCAGTTCTTC

V: TRBV7-2
size: .
D: TRBD1
J: TRBJ1-2
CDR3: CASSFGQGLYGYTF
DNA: TGTGCCAGCAGCTTCGGACAGGGGCTATATGGCTACACCTTC

V: TRBV3-1
size: .
D: .
J: TRBJ2-1
CDR3: CASSPLSTAEQFF
DNA: TGTGCCAGCAGCCCCTTGTCTACAGCCGAGCAGTTCTTC

V: TRBV20-1
size: .
D: .
J: TRBJ2-1
CDR3: CSAREGGVEVNEQFF
DNA: TGCAGTGCTAGAGAAGGAGGGGTAGAGGTCAATGAGCAGTTCTTC

V: TRBV7-2
size: few
D: .
J: TRBJ2-5
CDR3: CASSLMSRGRETQYF
DNA: TGTGCCAGCAGCTTAATGTCTCGCGGTCGGGAGACCCAGTACTTC

V: TRBV5-1
size: many
D: TRBD2
J: TRBJ2-1
CDR3: CASRASGRVKQDEQFF
DNA: TGCGCCAGCAGGGCTAGCGGGAGGGTTAAACAGGATGAGCAGTTCTTC

V: TRBV20-1
size: .
D: TRBD1
J: TRBJ2-5
CDR3: CSARDGTGASETQYF
DNA: TGCAGTGCTAGAGATGGGACAGGGGCGAGTGAGACCCAGTACTTC

V: TRBV14
size: .
D: TRBD2
J: TRBJ2-3
CDR3: CASSSTGGRTDTQYF
DNA: TGTGCCAGCAGCTCCACGGGGGGGCGTACAGATACGCAGTATTTT

V: TRBV5-6
size: few
D: TRBD1
J: TRBJ2-2
CDR3: CASSPLTGDSGELFF
DNA: TGTGCCAGCAGCCCTTTGACAGGGGATTCCGGGGAGCTGTTTTTT

V: TRBV7-2
size: few
D: TRBD2
J: TRBJ2-7
CDR3: CASSLAGLAGKSSYEQYF
DNA: TGTGCCAGCAGCTTAGCGGGACTAGCGGGGAAAAGCTCCTACGAGCAGTACTTC

V: TRBV12-3/TRBV12-4
size: many
D: .
J: TRBJ1-1
CDR3: CASRFRAGNTEAFF
DNA: TGTGCCAGCAGGTTCAGGGCGGGGAACACTGAAGCTTTCTTT

V: TRBV7-8
size: many
D: .
J: TRBJ2-7
CDR3: CASSSLRASRSYEQYF
DNA: TGTGCCAGCAGCTCCCTTAGGGCTTCCCGCTCCTACGAGCAGTACTTC

V: TRBV20-1
size: .
D: .
J: TRBJ2-2
CDR3: CSARDFMRGVNTGELFF
DNA: TGCAGTGCTAGAGATTTCATGAGGGGGGTGAACACCGGGGAGCTGTTTTTT